A single sample is the source of the 9 T cell receptor beta chains below, sequenced in a study of identical twins. Using its own MiXCR run on the 5' RACE reads, TCRdb lists one record per CDR3 protein. Altogether 500,000 to 650,000 distinct CDR3 sequences are present, less than 9% being singletons, with the ten largest covering around 1.6%. These data are also associated with another study on yellow fever vaccine responses in identical twins.

Sequenced material: PBMCs. Source of these receptors: a woman aged 18 to 35 in good health.

This clonotype was found many times. The chain has TRBV7-7 and TRBJ2-3; 8 bases are shared with TRBD2. The V and J ends lost 6 bases and 2 bases, in that order; junction bases with no gene match: 10. The germline CDR1 and CDR2 sequences are SSHAT and FNYEAQ (reference sequence). The CDR3 sequence is 16 residues long. CDR3 sequence reads: CASSYRAGDPTDTQYF. The CDR3 bases are TGTGCCAGCAGTTATAGAGCGGGAGACCCCACAGATACGCAGTATTTT.

The table lists this clonotype with a few counts. The chain is built from TRBV5-1 and TRBJ1-1, with D possibly being TRBD1 (5 bases). This CDR3 contains 16 residues. Germline CDR1 reads SGHRS; CDR2 reads YFSETQ. The germline V and J ends were trimmed by 3 bases and 0 bases, with 15 bases remaining between them. CDR3 sequence: CASSSTRQLVNTEAFF. The CDR3, as DNA: TGCGCCAGCAGCTCCACAAGACAGTTGGTGAACACTGAAGCTTTCTTT.

This clonotype has a handful of counts. The chain couples TRBV10-3 to TRBJ2-7, with 12 positions matching TRBD1. Germline values: CDR1 ENHRY, CDR2 SYGVKD. Unmatched junction bases numbered 12, after V lost 6 bases and J lost 9 bases. The CDR3 runs 15 residues. CDR3 loop: CAIRVGQGAFTGQYF. Here the CDR3 DNA reads TGTGCCATCAGAGTGGGACAGGGGGCGTTTACTGGGCAGTACTTC.

This clonotype was picked up many times. V gene TRBV20-1 combines with J gene TRBJ1-1; D is possibly TRBD1 (5 bases). V gave up 6 bases and J gave up 6 bases, with 14 bases separating them. Per germline, CDR1 DFQATT and CDR2 SNEGSKA (reference sequence). The length of the CDR3 is 12 residues. In DNA, the CDR3 is TGCAGTGCGGATCAGGGTGAGGCTGAAGCTTTCTTT. Protein product: CSADQGEAEAFF.

This clonotype has ten or more counts. This sequence joins TRBV5-1 and TRBJ2-7; no clear D. This CDR3 spans 14 amino acids. Germline CDR1 and CDR2: SGHRS and YFSETQ. V was shortened by 0 bases and J by 2 bases, with 9 bases between the two germline ends. This CDR3 reads CASSLARVAYEQYV. The CDR3 bases are TGCGCCAGCAGCTTGGCCAGAGTGGCCTACGAGCAGTACGTC.

This clonotype was observed at least ten times. The rearrangement uses TRBV12-3 or TRBV12-4 and TRBJ1-6; unclear D gene. The CDR3 has 12 residues. The V and J ends lost 4 bases and 9 bases respectively, with 7 bases between them. CDR3 nucleotide sequence: TGTGCCAGCAGTTACAAAGTTTCACCCCTCCACTTT. Its translation: CASSYKVSPLHF.

The rearrangement joins TRBV28 to TRBJ1-5, with 8 bases that match TRBD1. This CDR3 is built from 18 residues. Germline loops: CDR1 MDHEN, CDR2 SYDVKM. The V gene end was trimmed by 6 bases and the J gene end by 0 bases; junction bases not matched to a gene: 13. The CDR3 loop reads CASSSQGALEYSNQPQHF. The CDR3 DNA reads TGTGCCAGCAGCTCGCAGGGGGCGTTGGAGTATAGCAATCAGCCCCAGCATTTT. Based on the CDR3 plus reference TRBV28 and TRBJ1-5, the full variable domain is DVKVTQSSRYLVKRTGEKVFLECVQDMDHENMFWYRQDPGLGLRLIYFSYDVKMKEKGDIPEGYSVSREKKERFSLILESASTNQTSMYLCASSSQGALEYSNQPQHFGDGTRLSIL.

This clonotype was seen at least ten times. The chain joins TRBV3-1 to TRBJ2-4, with D unresolved. V gave up 4 bases and J gave up 2 bases, with 9 bases separating them. This CDR3 is 14 amino acids long. Germline CDR1 LGHDT, CDR2 YNNKEL (reference sequence). The CDR3 coding sequence is TGTGCCAGCAGCCTCGGCCTTTCCAAAAACATTCAGTACTTC. Translation gives CASSLGLSKNIQYF.

In this sample, this clonotype turned up a few times. V and J are TRBV7-2 and TRBJ2-2, with D unclear. From germline, CDR1 is SGHTA and CDR2 FQGNSA. V lost 3 bases and J 1 base, leaving 9 bases between the germline ends. The CDR3 has 15 residues. CDR3 region: CASSLRLGNTGELFF. DNA of the CDR3: TGTGCCAGCAGCTTGAGGCTAGGGAACACCGGGGAGCTGTTTTTT.